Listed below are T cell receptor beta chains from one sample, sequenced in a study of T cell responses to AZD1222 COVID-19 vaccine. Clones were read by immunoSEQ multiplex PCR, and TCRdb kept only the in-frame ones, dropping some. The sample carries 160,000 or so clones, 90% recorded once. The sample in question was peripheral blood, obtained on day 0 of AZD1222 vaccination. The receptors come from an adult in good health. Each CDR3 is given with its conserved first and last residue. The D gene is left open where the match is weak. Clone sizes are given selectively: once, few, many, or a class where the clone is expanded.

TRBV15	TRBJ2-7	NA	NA	CATSVGTPYEQYF	TGTGCCACCAGCGTGGGGACCCCCTACGAGCAGTACTTC
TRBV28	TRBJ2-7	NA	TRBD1	CASSQMTGVPSYEQYF	TGTGCCAGCAGCCAAATGACAGGGGTTCCCTCCTACGAGCAGTACTTC
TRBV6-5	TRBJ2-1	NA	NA	CASTRNNEQFF	TGTGCCAGCACCCGGAACAATGAGCAGTTCTTC
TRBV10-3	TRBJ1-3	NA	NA	CAISESLGFSGNTIYF	TGTGCCATCAGTGAGTCGCTGGGTTTTTCTGGAAACACCATATATTTT
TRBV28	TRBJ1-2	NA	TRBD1	CASSRIDRANYGYTF	TGTGCCAGCAGTCGAATCGACAGGGCTAACTATGGCTACACCTTC
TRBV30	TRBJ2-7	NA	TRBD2	CAWGGERYEQYF	TGTGCCTGGGGGGGGGAAAGGTACGAGCAGTACTTC
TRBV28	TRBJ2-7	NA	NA	CASSWTYLDGGPDPYEQYF	TGTGCCAGCAGTTGGACTTACCTCGACGGGGGGCCGGACCCCTACGAGCAGTACTTC
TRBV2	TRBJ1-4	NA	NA	CASRESVESLFF	TGTGCCAGCAGAGAGTCGGTTGAAAGTCTGTTTTTT
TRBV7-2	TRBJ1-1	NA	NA	CASSLRPGMNTEAFF	TGTGCCAGCAGCTTAAGGCCGGGAATGAACACTGAAGCTTTCTTT
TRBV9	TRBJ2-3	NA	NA	CASMGRGSTDTQYF	TGTGCCAGCATGGGGCGGGGTAGCACAGATACGCAGTATTTT
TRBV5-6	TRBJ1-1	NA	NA	CASSADGMNTEAFF	TGTGCCAGCAGTGCGGACGGAATGAACACTGAAGCTTTCTTT
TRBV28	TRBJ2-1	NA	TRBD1	CASSFHGTGGVNEQFF	TGTGCCAGCAGTTTCCACGGGACAGGGGGCGTAAATGAGCAGTTCTTC
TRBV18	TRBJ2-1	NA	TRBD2	CASSPQGLAGDYNEQFF	TGTGCCAGCTCACCGCAGGGACTAGCGGGAGACTACAATGAGCAGTTCTTC
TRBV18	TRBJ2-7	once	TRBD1	CASSPGTGYEQYF	TGTGCCAGCTCACCAGGGACAGGCTACGAGCAGTACTTC
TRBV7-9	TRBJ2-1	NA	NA	CASSLIFRPSPYLDEQFF	TGTGCCAGCAGCTTAATCTTTCGTCCTAGCCCCTATCTTGATGAGCAGTTCTTC
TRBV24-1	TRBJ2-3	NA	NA	CATSEESWADTQYF	TGTGCCACCAGTGAAGAATCATGGGCAGATACGCAGTATTTT
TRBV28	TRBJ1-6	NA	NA	CASSFVSINSPLHF	TGTGCCAGCAGTTTCGTCAGTATTAATTCACCCCTCCACTTT
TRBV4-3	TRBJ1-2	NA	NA	CASSQDLRTADGYTF	TGCGCCAGCAGCCAAGATTTGCGGACAGCAGATGGCTACACCTTC